This T cell receptor (beta chain) is from a study of PD-L1 blockade in urothelial cancer. Study-level information: From 2014, patients received atezolizumab, given as 1,200 mg intravenously every 3 weeks. Blood analyses occurred 3 weeks (second dose) and 6 weeks post treatment start.

Described time point: peripheral blood 6 weeks after treatment start. Synthetic templates analogous to TCR were spiked into all PCRs individually. Here immunoSEQ multiplex PCR was the method, and the copy in TCRdb shows in-frame clones only, minus some. This table holds 100,000 to 150,000 clones, 86% found once. This clone was seen a single time. Germline V gives CDR1 SGHDN, CDR2 FVKESK. V was clipped by 5 bases and J by 1 base; unmatched bases: 1. The CDR3 is 13 amino acids. This sample comprised PBMCs, obtained around atezolizumab (anti-PD-L1) treatment. The origin of this receptor is a man aged 50 or older with urothelial cancer. The chain carries TRBV14 and TRBJ1-1, with 7 bases matching TRBD1. The CDR3 is CASSRQGNTEAFF. CDR3 DNA sequence: TGTGCCAGCAGCAGACAGGGGAACACTGAAGCTTTCTTT.